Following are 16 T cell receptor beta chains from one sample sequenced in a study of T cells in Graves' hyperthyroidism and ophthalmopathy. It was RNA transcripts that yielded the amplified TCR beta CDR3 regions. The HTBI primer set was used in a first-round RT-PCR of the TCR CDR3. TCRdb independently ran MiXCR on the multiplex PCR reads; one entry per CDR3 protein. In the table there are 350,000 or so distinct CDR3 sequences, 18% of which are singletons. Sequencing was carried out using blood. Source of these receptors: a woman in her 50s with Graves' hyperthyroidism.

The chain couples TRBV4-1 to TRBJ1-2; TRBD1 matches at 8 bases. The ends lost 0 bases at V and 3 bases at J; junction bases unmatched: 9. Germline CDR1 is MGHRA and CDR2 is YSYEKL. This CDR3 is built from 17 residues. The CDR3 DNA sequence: TGCGCCAGCAGCCAAGATCCAGGGCAGGGGGCTTACTATGGCTACACCTTC. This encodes CASSQDPGQGAYYGYTF.

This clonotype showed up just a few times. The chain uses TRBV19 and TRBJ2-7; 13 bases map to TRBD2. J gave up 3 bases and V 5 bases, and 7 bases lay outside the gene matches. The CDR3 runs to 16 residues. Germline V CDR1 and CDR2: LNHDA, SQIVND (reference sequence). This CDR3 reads CASSLRTSGSIYEQYF. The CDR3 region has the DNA TGTGCCAGTAGTTTAAGGACTAGCGGGAGCATCTACGAGCAGTACTTC. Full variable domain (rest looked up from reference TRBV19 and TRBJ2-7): DGGITQSPKYLFRKEGQNVTLSCEQNLNHDAMYWYRQDPGQGLRLIYYSQIVNDFQKGDIAEGYSVSREKKESFPLTVTSAQKNPTAFYLCASSLRTSGSIYEQYFGPGTRLTVT.

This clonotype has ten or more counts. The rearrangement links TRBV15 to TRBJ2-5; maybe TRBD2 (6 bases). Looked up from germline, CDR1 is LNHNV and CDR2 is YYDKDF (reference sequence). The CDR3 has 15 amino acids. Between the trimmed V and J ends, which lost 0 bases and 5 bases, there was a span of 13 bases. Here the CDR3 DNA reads TGTGCCACCAGCAGAGATCCGGGAGTGGACGAGACCCAGTACTTC. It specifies CATSRDPGVDETQYF.

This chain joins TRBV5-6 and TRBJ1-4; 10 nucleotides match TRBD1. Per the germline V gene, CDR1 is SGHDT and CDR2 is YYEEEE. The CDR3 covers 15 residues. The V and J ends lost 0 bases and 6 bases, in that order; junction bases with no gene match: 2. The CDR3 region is CASSLGQGAHEKLFF. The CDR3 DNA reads TGTGCCAGCAGCTTGGGACAGGGGGCGCATGAAAAACTGTTTTTT.

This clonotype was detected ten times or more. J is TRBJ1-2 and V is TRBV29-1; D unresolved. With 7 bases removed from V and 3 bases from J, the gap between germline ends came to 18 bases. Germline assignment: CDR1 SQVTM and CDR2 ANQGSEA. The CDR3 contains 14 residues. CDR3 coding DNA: TGCAGCGGTCACACTCCTACAGCAGACTATGGCTACACCTTC. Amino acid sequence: CSGHTPTADYGYTF.

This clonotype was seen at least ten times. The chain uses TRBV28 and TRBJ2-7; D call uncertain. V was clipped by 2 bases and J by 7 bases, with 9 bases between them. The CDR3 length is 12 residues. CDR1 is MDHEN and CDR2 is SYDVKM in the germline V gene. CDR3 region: CASSLVGREQYF. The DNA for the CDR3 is TGTGCCAGCAGTTTAGTAGGTCGTGAGCAGTACTTC.

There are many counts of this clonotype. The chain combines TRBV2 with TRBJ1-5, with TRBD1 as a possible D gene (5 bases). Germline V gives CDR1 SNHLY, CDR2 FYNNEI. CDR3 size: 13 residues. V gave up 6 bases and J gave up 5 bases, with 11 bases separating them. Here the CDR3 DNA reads TGTGCCAGCAGCAGTCAGGGAGATCAGCCCCAGCATTTT. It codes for CASSSQGDQPQHF. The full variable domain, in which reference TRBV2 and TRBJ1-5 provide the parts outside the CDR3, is EPEVTQTPSHQVTQMGQEVILRCVPISNHLYFYWYRQILGQKVEFLVSFYNNEISEKSEIFDDQFSVERPDGSNFTLKIRSTKLEDSAMYFCASSSQGDQPQHFGDGTRLSIL.

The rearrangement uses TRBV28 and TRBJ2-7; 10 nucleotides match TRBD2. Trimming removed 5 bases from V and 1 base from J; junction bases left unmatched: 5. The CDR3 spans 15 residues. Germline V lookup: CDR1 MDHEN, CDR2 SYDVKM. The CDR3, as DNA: TGTGCCAGCAGTAAATTTAGCGGGAGGTCCTACGAGCAGTACTTC. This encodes CASSKFSGRSYEQYF.

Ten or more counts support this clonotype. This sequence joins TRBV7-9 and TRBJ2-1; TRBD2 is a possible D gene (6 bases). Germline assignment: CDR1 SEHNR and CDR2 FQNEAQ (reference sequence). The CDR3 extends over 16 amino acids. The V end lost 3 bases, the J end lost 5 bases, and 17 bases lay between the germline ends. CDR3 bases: TGTGCCAGCAGCTTCCTCTCCCGGAGGGGTAACAATGAGCAGTTCTTC. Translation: CASSFLSRRGNNEQFF.

The CDR3 DNA reads TGTGCCGGCGGGACACCGAACACCGGGGAGCTGTTTTTT. Translating it yields CAGGTPNTGELFF. The chain has TRBV19 and TRBJ2-2; D tentatively fits TRBD1 or TRBD2 (6 bases each). Trimming shortened V by 11 bases and J by 0 bases, and 10 bases separated the two germline ends. Germline lookup yields CDR1 LNHDA and CDR2 SQIVND (reference sequence). CDR3 length: 13 residues.

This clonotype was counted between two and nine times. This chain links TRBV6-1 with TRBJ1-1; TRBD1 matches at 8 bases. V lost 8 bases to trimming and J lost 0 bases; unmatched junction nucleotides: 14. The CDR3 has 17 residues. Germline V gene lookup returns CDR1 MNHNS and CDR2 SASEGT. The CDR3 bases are TGTGCCAGCGCGATAATGACAGGGGTCGACATGAACACTGAAGCTTTCTTT. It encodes CASAIMTGVDMNTEAFF.

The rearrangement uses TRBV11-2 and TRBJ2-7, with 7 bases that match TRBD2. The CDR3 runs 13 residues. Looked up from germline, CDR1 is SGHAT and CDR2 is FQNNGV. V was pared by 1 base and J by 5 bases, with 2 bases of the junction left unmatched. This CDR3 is CASSLGGGDEQYV. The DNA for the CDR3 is TGTGCCAGCAGCTTAGGTGGGGGGGACGAGCAGTACGTC.

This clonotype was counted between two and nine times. The CDR3 sequence: CASSGPRGTQYF. CDR3 nucleotides: TGTGCCAGCAGCGGCCCGCGGGGGACGCAGTATTTT. The gene calls are TRBV9 and TRBJ2-3, with 7 nucleotides matching TRBD2. J gave up 9 bases and V 3 bases, and 4 bases lay outside the gene matches. Germline V gene lookup returns CDR1 SGDLS and CDR2 YYNGEE. This CDR3 region has 12 residues.

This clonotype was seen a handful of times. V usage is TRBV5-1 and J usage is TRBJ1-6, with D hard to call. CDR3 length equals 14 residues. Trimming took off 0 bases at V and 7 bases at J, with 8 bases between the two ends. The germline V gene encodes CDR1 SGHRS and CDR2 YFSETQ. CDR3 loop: CASSLVAGNSPLHF. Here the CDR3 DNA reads TGCGCCAGCAGCTTGGTGGCAGGAAATTCACCCCTCCACTTT.

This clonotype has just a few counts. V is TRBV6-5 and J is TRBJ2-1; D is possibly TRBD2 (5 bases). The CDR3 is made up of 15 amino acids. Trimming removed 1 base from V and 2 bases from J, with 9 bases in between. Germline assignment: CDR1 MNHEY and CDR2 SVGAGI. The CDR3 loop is CASSYLSGPYNEQFF. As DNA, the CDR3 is TGTGCCAGCAGTTACTTGAGCGGACCCTACAATGAGCAGTTCTTC.

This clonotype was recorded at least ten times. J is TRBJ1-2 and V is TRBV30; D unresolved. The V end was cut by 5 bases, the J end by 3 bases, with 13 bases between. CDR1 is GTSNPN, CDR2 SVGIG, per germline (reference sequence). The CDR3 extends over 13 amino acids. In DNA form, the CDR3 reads TGTGCCTGGGGGAAGAGGGTGGACTATGGCTACACCTTC. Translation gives CAWGKRVDYGYTF.